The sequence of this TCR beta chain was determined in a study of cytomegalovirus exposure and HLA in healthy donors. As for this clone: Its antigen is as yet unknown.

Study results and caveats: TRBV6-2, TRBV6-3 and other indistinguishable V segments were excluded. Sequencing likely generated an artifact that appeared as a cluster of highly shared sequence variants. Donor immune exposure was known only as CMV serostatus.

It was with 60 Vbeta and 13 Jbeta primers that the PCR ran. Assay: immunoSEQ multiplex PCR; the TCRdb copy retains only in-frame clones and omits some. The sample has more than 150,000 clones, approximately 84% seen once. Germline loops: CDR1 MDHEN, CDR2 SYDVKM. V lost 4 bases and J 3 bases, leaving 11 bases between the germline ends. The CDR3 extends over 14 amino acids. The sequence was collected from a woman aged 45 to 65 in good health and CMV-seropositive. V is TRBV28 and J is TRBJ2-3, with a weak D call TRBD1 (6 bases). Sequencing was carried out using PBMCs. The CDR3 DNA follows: TGTGCCAGCAGTTCAATACAGGGAACAGATACGCAGTATTTT. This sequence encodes CASSSIQGTDTQYF. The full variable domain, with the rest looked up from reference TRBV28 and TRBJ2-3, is DVKVTQSSRYLVKRTGEKVFLECVQDMDHENMFWYRQDPGLGLRLIYFSYDVKMKEKGDIPEGYSVSREKKERFSLILESASTNQTSMYLCASSSIQGTDTQYFGPGTRLTVL.